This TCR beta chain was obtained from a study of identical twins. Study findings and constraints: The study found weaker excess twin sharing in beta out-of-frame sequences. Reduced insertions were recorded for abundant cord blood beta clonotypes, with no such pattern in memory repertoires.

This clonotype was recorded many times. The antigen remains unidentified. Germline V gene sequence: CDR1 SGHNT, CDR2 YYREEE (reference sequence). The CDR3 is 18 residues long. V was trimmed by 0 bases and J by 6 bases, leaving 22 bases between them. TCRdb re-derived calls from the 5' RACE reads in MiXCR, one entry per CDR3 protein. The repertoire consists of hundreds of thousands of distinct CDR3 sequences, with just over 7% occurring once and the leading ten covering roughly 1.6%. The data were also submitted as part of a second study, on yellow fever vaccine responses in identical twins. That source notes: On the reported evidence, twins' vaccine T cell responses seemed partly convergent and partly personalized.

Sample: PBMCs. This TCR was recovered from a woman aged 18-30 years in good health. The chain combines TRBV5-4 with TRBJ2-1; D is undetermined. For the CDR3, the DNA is TGTGCCAGCAGCTTGGTTGGCGTCTCGGCTTTCCTTTCCAATGAGCAGTTCTTC. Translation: CASSLVGVSAFLSNEQFF.